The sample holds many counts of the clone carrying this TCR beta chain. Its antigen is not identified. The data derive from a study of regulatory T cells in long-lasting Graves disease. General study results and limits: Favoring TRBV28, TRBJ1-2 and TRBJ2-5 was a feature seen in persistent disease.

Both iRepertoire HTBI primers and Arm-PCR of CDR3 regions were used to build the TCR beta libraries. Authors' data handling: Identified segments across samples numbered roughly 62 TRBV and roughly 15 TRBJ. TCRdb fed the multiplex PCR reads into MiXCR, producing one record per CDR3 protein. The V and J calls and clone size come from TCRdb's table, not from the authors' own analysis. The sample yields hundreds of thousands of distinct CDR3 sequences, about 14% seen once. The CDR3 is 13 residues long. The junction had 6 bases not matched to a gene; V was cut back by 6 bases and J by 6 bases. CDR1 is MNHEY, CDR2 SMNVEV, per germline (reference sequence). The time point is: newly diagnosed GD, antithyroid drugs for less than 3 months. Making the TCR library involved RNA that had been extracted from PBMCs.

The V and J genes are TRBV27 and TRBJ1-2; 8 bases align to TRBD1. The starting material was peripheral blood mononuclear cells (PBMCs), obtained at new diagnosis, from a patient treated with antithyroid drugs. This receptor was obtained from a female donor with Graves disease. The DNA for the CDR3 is TGTGCCAGCAGGGACAGGGTCGGGAATGGCTACACCTTC. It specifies CASRDRVGNGYTF.